These T cell receptor beta chains were read from a single sample in a study of vaccination and CD4 T cells after COVID-19. TCRdb independently ran MiXCR on the PCR reads; one entry per CDR3 protein. The sample includes some 10,000 distinct CDR3 sequences, about 50% of them seen just once. No antigen has been assigned to these receptors. The material was cultured CD4+ T cells from blood, obtained after SARS-CoV-2 vaccination. These TCRs come from a human donor with COVID-19. The CDR3 runs from the conserved cysteine through the conserved F or W. Fields, in order: V gene, J gene, D gene, clone size, CDR3 DNA, CDR3 protein. A D gene is named only where the DNA matches it firmly. Size tells how often a clone was seen (once, few, many) or the class of an expanded clone, and some rows leave it out.

v_call: TRBV6-2/TRBV6-3; j_call: TRBJ2-5; d_call: -; clone_size: -; cdr3_nt: TGTGCCAGGATCCCGGGTCAAGAGACCCAGTACTTC; cdr3_aa: CARIPGQETQYF
v_call: TRBV20-1; j_call: TRBJ2-3; d_call: -; clone_size: -; cdr3_nt: TGCAGTGCTAGGTGGGGGGATGATACGCAGTATTTT; cdr3_aa: CSARWGDDTQYF
v_call: TRBV7-2; j_call: TRBJ2-3; d_call: -; clone_size: -; cdr3_nt: TGTGCCAGCAGCTCCTTAACTACTAGCACAGATACGCAGTATTTT; cdr3_aa: CASSSLTTSTDTQYF
v_call: TRBV7-2; j_call: TRBJ1-2; d_call: TRBD1; clone_size: few; cdr3_nt: TGTGCCAGCAGCTTAGAAAGGACAGGGTACGGTGGCTACACCTTC; cdr3_aa: CASSLERTGYGGYTF
v_call: TRBV28; j_call: TRBJ1-1; d_call: -; clone_size: -; cdr3_nt: TGTGCCAGCAGTTTTAATAGGGCGGAAGGGAACACTGAAGCTTTCTTT; cdr3_aa: CASSFNRAEGNTEAFF
v_call: TRBV19; j_call: TRBJ1-4; d_call: TRBD1; clone_size: -; cdr3_nt: TGTGCCAGTAGTATGAGGGACAGAAGCGAAAAACTGTTTTTT; cdr3_aa: CASSMRDRSEKLFF
v_call: TRBV5-1; j_call: TRBJ1-1; d_call: -; clone_size: -; cdr3_nt: TGCGCCAGCAGAACGTCGATGAACACTGAAGCTTTCTTT; cdr3_aa: CASRTSMNTEAFF
v_call: TRBV4-2; j_call: TRBJ2-2; d_call: -; clone_size: once; cdr3_nt: TGTGCCAGCAGCCAAGAGTTACAGGGAACCGGGGAGCTGTTTTTT; cdr3_aa: CASSQELQGTGELFF
v_call: TRBV2; j_call: TRBJ1-5; d_call: TRBD1; clone_size: -; cdr3_nt: TGTGCCAGCAGTGGACAGGGGGCAAGTCAGCCCCAGCATTTT; cdr3_aa: CASSGQGASQPQHF
v_call: TRBV6-2/TRBV6-3; j_call: TRBJ2-3; d_call: -; clone_size: -; cdr3_nt: TGTGCCAGCGCCGTAAGCAGGGTTGGTGGAGATACGCAGTATTTT; cdr3_aa: CASAVSRVGGDTQYF
v_call: TRBV6-2/TRBV6-3; j_call: TRBJ2-5; d_call: TRBD2; clone_size: -; cdr3_nt: TGTGCCAGCACCTCGGGTAGCGGGGGAGGAGAGACCCAGTACTTC; cdr3_aa: CASTSGSGGGETQYF